The entry below gives a single T cell receptor beta chain sequence along with its context. This sample is part of a study of blood T cell repertoires in COVID-19. Trimming cost V 3 bases and J 2 bases, with 14 bases left between them. CDR1 and CDR2 from the germline V gene are MNHNS and SASEGT. The CDR3 runs to 15 residues. Measured with immunoSEQ multiplex PCR; TCRdb has only the in-frame clones, and not every one. The sample lists a few hundred thousand clones, roughly 80% occurring once. The rearrangement links TRBV6-1 to TRBJ2-7; D is perhaps TRBD1 (6 bases). This TCR was recovered from a woman aged 55-70 years who had recovered from COVID-19. Sequenced sample: peripheral blood. The CDR3 loop is CASSEGGTPTYEQYF. The CDR3 DNA reads TGTGCCAGCAGTGAGGGTGGGACACCAACCTACGAGCAGTACTTC.